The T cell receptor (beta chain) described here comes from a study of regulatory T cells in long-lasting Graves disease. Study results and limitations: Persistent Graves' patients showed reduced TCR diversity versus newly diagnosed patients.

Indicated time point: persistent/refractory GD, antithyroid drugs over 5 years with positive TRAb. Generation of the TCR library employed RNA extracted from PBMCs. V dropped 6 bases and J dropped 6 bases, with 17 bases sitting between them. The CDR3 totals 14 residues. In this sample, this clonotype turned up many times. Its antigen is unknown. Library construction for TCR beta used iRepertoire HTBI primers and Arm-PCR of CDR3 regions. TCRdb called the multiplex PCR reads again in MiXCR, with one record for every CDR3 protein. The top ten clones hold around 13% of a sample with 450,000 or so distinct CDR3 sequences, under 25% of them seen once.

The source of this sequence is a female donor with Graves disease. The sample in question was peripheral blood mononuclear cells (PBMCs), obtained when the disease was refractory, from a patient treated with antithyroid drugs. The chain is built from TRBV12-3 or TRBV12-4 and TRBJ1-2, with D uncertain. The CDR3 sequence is CASSLRASWNGYTF. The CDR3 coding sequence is TGTGCCAGCAGCCTCCGGGCCTCCTGGAATGGCTACACCTTC.